Listed here are 22 T cell receptor beta chains from one sample, sequenced in a study of blood T cell repertoires in COVID-19. Profiling relied on immunoSEQ multiplex PCR, and the TCRdb table lists in-frame clones only, not all of them. The sample consists of 300,000 to 450,000 clones, approximately 86% of them appearing once. The sample taken for sequencing was peripheral blood. The receptors shown here come from a human donor in a cohort sampled during active COVID-19.

This clone was picked up a small number of times. The rearrangement links TRBV24-1 to TRBJ1-1; TRBD1 matches 10 bases. J was trimmed by 11 bases and V by 4 bases; bases with no gene match: 6. The germline CDR1 and CDR2 sequences are KGHDR and SFDVKD. The CDR3 length is 13 residues. The CDR3 sequence: CATSETGTGEAFF. The CDR3 DNA reads TGTGCCACCAGTGAGACCGGGACAGGGGAGGCTTTCTTT.

The chain is built from TRBV11-2 and TRBJ1-1; 8 nucleotides align to TRBD1. The V gene's germline CDR1 is SGHAT and CDR2 FQNNGV. Unmatched junction bases numbered 3, after V lost 5 bases and J lost 1 base. The CDR3 has 14 residues. The CDR3 DNA follows: TGTGCCAGCAGCCTGGACAGGGCGAACACTGAAGCTTTCTTT. Amino acid sequence: CASSLDRANTEAFF.

Comment on this clone: An end of the junction differs from the germline gene, which may be a read error. The V gene is TRBV2, the J gene TRBJ2-5, with a possible D match to TRBD1 (5 bases). The CDR3 contains 13 residues. CDR1 SNHLY and CDR2 FYNNEI come from the germline V gene. The CDR3 sequence is CASKVRDQETQYF. The CDR3 nucleotides are TGTGCCAGCAAGGTCAGGGATCAAGAAACCCAGTACTTC.

In this sample, this clone turned up once. The chain is built from TRBV7-9 and TRBJ2-3; 13 positions match TRBD2. The V gene end was trimmed by 6 bases and the J gene end by 4 bases; junction bases not matched to a gene: 4. This CDR3 is built from 15 residues. Germline CDR1 is SEHNR and CDR2 is FQNEAQ (reference sequence). In nucleotides, the CDR3 is TGTGCCAGCAGGGGAGGACTAGCGGGAGCAGATACGCAGTATTTT. Translated, it gives CASRGGLAGADTQYF.

The chain joins TRBV5-1 to TRBJ1-1, with 9 bases aligning to TRBD1. The trim removed 3 bases at V and 3 bases at J, leaving 12 bases unmatched. The CDR3 is made up of 17 amino acids. Germline V CDR1 and CDR2: SGHRS, YFSETQ. The CDR3 DNA follows: TGCGCCAGCAGCTCGACAGGGGGGATGGGAGGGGACACTGAAGCTTTCTTT. This gives the protein CASSSTGGMGGDTEAFF.

The CDR3 protein is CAWRGGGELFF. In DNA, the CDR3 is TGTGCCTGGAGAGGGGGAGGGGAGCTGTTTTTT. J is TRBJ2-2 and V is TRBV30; a possible D gene is TRBD1 (6 bases). This CDR3 is 11 amino acids long. V lost 3 bases and J 8 bases, leaving 7 bases between the germline ends. Germline CDR1 is GTSNPN and CDR2 is SVGIG (reference sequence).

V gene TRBV28 combines with J gene TRBJ2-4; D is uncertain. This CDR3 has 12 residues. Trimming removed 1 base at V and 8 bases at J, with 6 bases between. CDR1 MDHEN and CDR2 SYDVKM come from the germline V gene. The CDR3 spells CASSLSYDIQYF. CDR3 in DNA: TGTGCCAGCAGTTTATCCTACGACATTCAGTACTTC.

This chain connects TRBV6-6 to TRBJ2-1; 11 bases fit TRBD2. Germline CDR1 is MNHNY and CDR2 is SVGAGI (reference sequence). Trimming removed 4 bases from V and 8 bases from J; junction bases left unmatched: 7. The CDR3 sequence is 15 residues long. The CDR3 protein is CASSSQGLAEDEQFF. DNA of the CDR3: TGTGCCAGCAGTTCCCAGGGACTAGCGGAGGATGAGCAGTTCTTC.

This chain connects TRBV5-4 to TRBJ1-1; D not certain. CDR3 length: 14 amino acids. Trimming shortened V by 5 bases and J by 1 base, and 12 bases separated the two germline ends. CDR1 and CDR2 from the germline V gene are SGHNT and YYREEE (reference sequence). CDR3 sequence reads: CASSAVTRNTEAFF. CDR3 coding DNA: TGTGCCAGCAGTGCTGTGACAAGGAACACTGAAGCTTTCTTT.

This chain links TRBV11-2 with TRBJ2-7, with 8 nucleotides matching TRBD1. This CDR3 has 15 residues. CDR1 and CDR2 from the germline V gene are SGHAT and FQNNGV. Trimming removed 5 bases from V and 0 bases from J; junction bases left unmatched: 6. CDR3 sequence: CASSAGQASSYEQYF. The CDR3 bases are TGTGCCAGCAGCGCGGGACAGGCCAGCTCCTACGAGCAGTACTTC.

The CDR3 protein is CASSLAGGRGGPNEQFF. CDR3 nucleotide sequence: TGTGCCAGCAGCTTAGCTGGGGGCAGGGGTGGTCCCAATGAGCAGTTCTTC. V and J are TRBV11-3 and TRBJ2-1; a weak D match, TRBD1 (6 bases). Trimming left V 1 base short and J 6 bases short, with 19 bases between. Per the germline V gene, CDR1 is SGHNT and CDR2 is YENEEA. The CDR3 length is 17 residues.

This rearrangement joins TRBV7-2 to TRBJ2-7; 11 nucleotides agree with TRBD1. Germline V gives CDR1 SGHTA, CDR2 FQGNSA. The CDR3 runs to 17 residues. J lost 4 bases, V lost 2 bases, and 10 bases had no gene match. CDR3 region: CASSLRTGGLRRYEQYF. In DNA, the CDR3 is TGTGCCAGCAGCTTAAGGACAGGGGGCCTCCGAAGGTACGAGCAGTACTTC.

The chain recombines TRBV5-4 with TRBJ1-1; D gene unclear. Germline assignment: CDR1 SGHNT and CDR2 YYREEE (reference sequence). This CDR3 is built from 13 residues. V was cut by 4 bases and J by 3 bases, with 10 bases left in between. CDR3 in DNA: TGTGCCAGCAGCCGCATCGGGGACACTGAAGCTTTCTTT. It translates to CASSRIGDTEAFF.

There are a few counts of this clone. This sequence joins TRBV3-1 (or the pseudogene TRBV3-2) and TRBJ2-7; D might be TRBD2 (6 bases). Germline V gene sequence: CDR1 LGHDT, CDR2 YNNKEL (reference sequence). Between the trimmed V and J ends, which lost 4 bases and 5 bases, there was a span of 12 bases. The CDR3 consists of 13 residues. The CDR3 DNA sequence: TGTGCCAGCAGCCTCGTGCCGGGAGACGAGCAGTACTTC. The encoded protein is CASSLVPGDEQYF.

This chain connects TRBV4-1 to TRBJ2-1; TRBD2 agrees at 14 bases. Germline lookup yields CDR1 MGHRA and CDR2 YSYEKL. The CDR3 covers 17 residues. V lost 4 bases, J lost 8 bases, and 10 bases stayed unmatched. The CDR3 reads CASSPSRLAGGPYEQFF. As DNA, the CDR3 is TGCGCCAGCAGCCCTAGTAGACTAGCGGGAGGGCCTTATGAGCAGTTCTTC.

This clone was recorded many times. The chain has TRBV7-2 and TRBJ1-3; D gene ambiguous. The V and J ends lost 4 bases and 4 bases respectively, with 5 bases between them. This CDR3 comprises 12 residues. Germline V CDR1 and CDR2: SGHTA, FQGNSA. CDR3 loop: CASSSQGNTIYF. The CDR3 coding sequence is TGTGCCAGCAGCTCACAGGGAAACACCATATATTTT.

The J gene is TRBJ2-1, the V gene TRBV3-1 (or the pseudogene TRBV3-2), with 7 bases identical to TRBD2. Germline lookup yields CDR1 LGHDT and CDR2 YNNKEL (reference sequence). The J segment lost 5 bases and the V segment lost 8 bases, leaving 12 bases of the junction unmatched. The CDR3 runs 15 residues. The CDR3 coding sequence is TGTGCCAGCGGGGAGGGATTTCCGACCAACAATGAGCAGTTCTTC. Translation gives CASGEGFPTNNEQFF.

This clone was recorded a few times. V is TRBV6-1 and J is TRBJ2-7; 13 bases are shared with TRBD2. The CDR3 has 16 residues. CDR1 and CDR2 from the germline V gene are MNHNS and SASEGT. J gave up 4 bases and V 6 bases, and 9 bases lay outside the gene matches. The CDR3 DNA is TGTGCCAGCAGGGAACCGGGACTAGCGGGGAGATACGAGCAGTACTTC. Its translation: CASREPGLAGRYEQYF.

The chain uses TRBV20-1 and TRBJ2-5; no clear D. The germline V gene encodes CDR1 DFQATT and CDR2 SNEGSKA (reference sequence). Trimming removed 3 bases at V and 1 base at J, with 12 bases between. CDR3 length: 14 residues. CDR3 sequence (DNA): TGCAGTGCTAGTCGTCACTACCTCCAAGAGACCCAGTACTTC. Amino acids: CSASRHYLQETQYF.

The chain is built from TRBV3-1 (or the pseudogene TRBV3-2) and TRBJ2-7; 7 positions agree with TRBD2. The CDR3 is 15 amino acids. The V gene end was trimmed by 0 bases and the J gene end by 2 bases; junction bases not matched to a gene: 4. Looked up from germline, CDR1 is LGHDT and CDR2 is YNNKEL (reference sequence). The CDR3 is CASSQEGDYTYEQYF. The CDR3, as DNA: TGTGCCAGCAGCCAAGAAGGGGACTACACCTACGAGCAGTACTTC.

The CDR3 protein is CASSLSRGEQFF. For the CDR3, the DNA is TGTGCCAGCAGCCTCAGCAGGGGCGAGCAGTTCTTC. V is TRBV9 and J is TRBJ2-1, with D possibly matching TRBD1 (6 bases). The CDR3 length is 12 residues. V lost 4 bases, J lost 10 bases, and 12 bases lay in between. The germline gives CDR1 SGDLS, CDR2 YYNGEE.

V is TRBV18 and J is TRBJ2-5, with TRBD2 matching 7 bases. J was trimmed by 4 bases and V by 3 bases; bases with no gene match: 5. Per the germline V gene, CDR1 is KGHSH and CDR2 is LQKENI. The CDR3 extends over 14 amino acids. CDR3 sequence: CASSPGLGGETQYF. CDR3 DNA: TGTGCCAGCTCACCCGGACTAGGCGGAGAGACCCAGTACTTC.